Listed below are T cell receptor beta chains from one sample, sequenced in a study of T cells in Graves' hyperthyroidism and ophthalmopathy. In TCRdb, the multiplex PCR reads were re-called with MiXCR into one record per CDR3 protein. The table lists more than 450,000 distinct CDR3 sequences, 14% of them singletons. Material: blood. These receptors all stem from a woman in her forties with Graves' hyperthyroidism. The CDR3 runs from the conserved cysteine through the conserved F or W. The D gene is left open where the match is weak. Part of the rows lack a size; the others show once, few, many or a class for expanded clones.

TRBJ1-5 | NA | few | 13 | TRBV10-2 | TGCGCCAGCAGTGAGTCTTCAGGGCAGCCCCAGCATTTT | CASSESSGQPQHF
TRBJ1-4 | TRBD1 | many | 15 | TRBV18 | TGTGCCAGCTCACCCGGACAGGCAACTAATGAAAAACTGTTTTTT | CASSPGQATNEKLFF
TRBJ2-1 | TRBD2 | many | 16 | TRBV6-1 | TGTGCCAGCAGAATGACTAGCGGGAGTGGAAACAATGAGCAGTTCTTC | CASRMTSGSGNNEQFF
TRBJ2-1 | NA | many | 12 | TRBV11-2 | TGTGCCAGCAGCTCCAGGGTGGCTGAGCAGTTCTTC | CASSSRVAEQFF
TRBJ2-7 | NA | many | 15 | TRBV5-1 | TGCGCCAGCAGCCTGAGACAGGCAACCGCCTACGAGCAGTACTTC | CASSLRQATAYEQYF
TRBJ2-7 | NA | many | 15 | TRBV11-3 | TGTGCCAGCAGCTTAGTAGGGGACACAAGCTACGAGCAGTACTTC | CASSLVGDTSYEQYF
TRBJ2-3 | NA | many | 15 | TRBV2 | TGTGCCAGCAGTTGGACGGGGAAAAGCACAGATACGCAGTATTTT | CASSWTGKSTDTQYF
TRBJ1-5 | NA | NA | 14 | TRBV6-1 | TGTGCCAGCAGTGACAGCCTTGGGGGCCAGCCCCAGCATTTT | CASSDSLGGQPQHF
TRBJ1-1 | TRBD1 | many | 15 | TRBV20-1 | TGCAGTGCTAGGGACAGGGTCCTCAATCGGGCTGAAGCTTTCTTT | CSARDRVLNRAEAFF
TRBJ2-1 | NA | NA | 15 | TRBV7-9 | TGTGCCAGCAGTCGAGGGGTGTACTCCTACAATGAGCAGTTCTTC | CASSRGVYSYNEQFF
TRBJ2-7 | NA | many | 12 | TRBV7-2 | TGTGCCAGCAGCTCCGGGGTCGGCGAGCAGTACTTC | CASSSGVGEQYF
TRBJ1-5 | NA | few | 14 | TRBV20-1 | TGCAGTGCTAGAGATCGGGGTAGCAATCAGCCCCAGCATTTT | CSARDRGSNQPQHF
TRBJ2-7 | NA | many | 15 | TRBV28 | TGTGCCAGCAGAACAGGGTACCCACCGACCTACGAGCAGTACTTC | CASRTGYPPTYEQYF
TRBJ1-5 | NA | many | 14 | TRBV12-3/TRBV12-4 | TGTGCCAGCAGTTCTTCAGGGGTAAATCAGCCCCAGCATTTT | CASSSSGVNQPQHF
TRBJ2-7 | NA | NA | 12 | TRBV2 | TGTGCCATCAAACGGGACAACTACGAGCAGTACTTC | CAIKRDNYEQYF
TRBJ2-7 | NA | many | 15 | TRBV12-3/TRBV12-4 | TGTGCCAGCAGTTTAGAGGGGACAAGGTCCTACGAGCAGTACTTC | CASSLEGTRSYEQYF
TRBJ1-5 | NA | few | 14 | TRBV11-2 | TGTGCCAGCAGCTTAGTTGGGGGTCTGGAGCCCCAGCATTTT | CASSLVGGLEPQHF
TRBJ2-7 | TRBD2 | many | 16 | TRBV20-1 | TGCAGTGCTGGGACTAGCGGGAGCCTTTCCTCCTACGAGCAGTACTTC | CSAGTSGSLSSYEQYF